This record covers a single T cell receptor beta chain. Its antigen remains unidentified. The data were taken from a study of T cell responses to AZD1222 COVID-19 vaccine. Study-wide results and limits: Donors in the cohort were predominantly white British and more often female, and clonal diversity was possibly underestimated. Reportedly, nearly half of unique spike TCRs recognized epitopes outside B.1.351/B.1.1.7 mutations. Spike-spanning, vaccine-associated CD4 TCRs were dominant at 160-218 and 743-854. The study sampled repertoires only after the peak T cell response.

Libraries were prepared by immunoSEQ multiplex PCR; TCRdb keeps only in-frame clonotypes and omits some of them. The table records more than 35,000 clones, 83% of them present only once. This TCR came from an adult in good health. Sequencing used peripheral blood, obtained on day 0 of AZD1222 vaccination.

The CDR3 DNA reads as TGCGCCAGCAGCTCCACCGGGACAGGGGGACCGTCTAATGAAAAACTGTTTTTT. Translated: CASSSTGTGGPSNEKLFF. The rearrangement links TRBV5-1 to TRBJ1-4; 11 nucleotides align to TRBD1. The CDR3 runs 18 residues. V lost 3 bases and J lost 3; bases outside the gene matches: 10. The germline CDR1 and CDR2 sequences are SGHRS and YFSETQ.